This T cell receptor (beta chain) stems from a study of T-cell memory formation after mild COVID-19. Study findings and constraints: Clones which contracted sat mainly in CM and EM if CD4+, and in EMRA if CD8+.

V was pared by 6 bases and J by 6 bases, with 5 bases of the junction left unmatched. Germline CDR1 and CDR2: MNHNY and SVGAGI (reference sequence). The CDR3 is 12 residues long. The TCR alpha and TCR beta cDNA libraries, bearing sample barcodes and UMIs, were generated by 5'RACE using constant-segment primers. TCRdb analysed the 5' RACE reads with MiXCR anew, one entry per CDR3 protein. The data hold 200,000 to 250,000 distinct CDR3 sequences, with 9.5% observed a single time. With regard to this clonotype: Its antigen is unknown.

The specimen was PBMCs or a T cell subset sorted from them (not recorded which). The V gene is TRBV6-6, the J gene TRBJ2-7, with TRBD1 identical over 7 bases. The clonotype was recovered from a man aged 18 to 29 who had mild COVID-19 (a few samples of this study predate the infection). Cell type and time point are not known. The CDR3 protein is CASRNRGIEQYV. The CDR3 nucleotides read TGTGCCAGCAGGAACAGGGGTATCGAGCAGTACGTC.